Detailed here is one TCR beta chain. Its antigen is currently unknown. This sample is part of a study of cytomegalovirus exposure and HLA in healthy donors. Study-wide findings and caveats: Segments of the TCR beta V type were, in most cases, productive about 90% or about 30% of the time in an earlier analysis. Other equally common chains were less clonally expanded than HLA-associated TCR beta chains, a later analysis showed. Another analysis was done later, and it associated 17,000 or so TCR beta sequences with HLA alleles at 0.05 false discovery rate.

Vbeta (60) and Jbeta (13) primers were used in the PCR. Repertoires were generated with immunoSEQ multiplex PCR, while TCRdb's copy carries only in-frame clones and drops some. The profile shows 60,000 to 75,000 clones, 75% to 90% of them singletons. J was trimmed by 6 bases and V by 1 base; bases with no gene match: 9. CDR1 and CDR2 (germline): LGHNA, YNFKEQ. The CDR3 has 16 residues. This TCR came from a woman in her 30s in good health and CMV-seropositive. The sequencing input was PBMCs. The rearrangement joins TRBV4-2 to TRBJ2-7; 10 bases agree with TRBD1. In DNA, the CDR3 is TGTGCCAGCAGCCAAGCGGTGGGGACAGGGGACGCCGAGCAGTACTTC. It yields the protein CASSQAVGTGDAEQYF.